This T cell receptor (beta chain) was identified in a study of cytotoxic CD8 clonotypes in ibrutinib-treated CLL. Data came from immunoSEQ multiplex PCR; TCRdb stores just in-frame clones and leaves some out. The sample includes about 130,000 clones, 84% of them seen just once. Between the trimmed V and J ends, which lost 8 bases and 2 bases, there was a span of 15 bases. Germline V gene data show CDR1 as LNHDA and CDR2 as SQIVND (reference sequence). CDR3 length: 14 residues. The source of this sequence is a human donor with chronic lymphocytic leukemia. Material: PBMCs, obtained after 24 months of ibrutinib treatment. The V gene is TRBV19, the J gene TRBJ1-1; tentatively, D is TRBD1 (6 bases). The CDR3 loop reads CASVGTSLNTEAFF. CDR3 nucleotide sequence: TGTGCCAGTGTGGGGACAAGCCTCAACACTGAAGCTTTCTTT.